Detailed here is one T cell receptor beta chain. The target antigen is unknown. This entry comes from a study of radiotherapy plus CTLA-4 blockade in lung cancer. Background on the study: For 15% to 20% of patients, objective responses occurred, and approximately 31% had disease control.

Findings of the study overall: TCR clones of tumor origin grew in blood after radiotherapy plus ipilimumab. Interferon-beta, together with early blood T cell clone dynamics, reportedly best predicted response.

The V gene's germline CDR1 is KGHSH and CDR2 LQKENI. The CDR3 covers 16 residues. The germline V and J ends were trimmed by 5 bases and 0 bases, with 17 bases remaining between them. Profiled with immunoSEQ multiplex PCR; TCRdb holds only in-frame clones, not every one. Found here are approximately 99,000 clones, around 88% of them singletons; the top ten hold 4% to 6%. The sequence was obtained from a human donor with non-small cell lung cancer that progressed on radiotherapy plus ipilimumab. The source material was peripheral blood, sampled from a patient treated with radiotherapy plus ipilimumab. The chain employs TRBV18 and TRBJ2-7; maybe TRBD1 (8 bases). CDR3 bases: TGTGCCAGCTCAGGAACAGGGGGAGGGAGCTCCTACGAGCAGTACTTC. It specifies CASSGTGGGSSYEQYF.